This T cell receptor (beta chain) was recovered during a study of blood T cells in healthy people across ages. The CDR3 consists of 15 residues. In germline, CDR1 is SEHNR, CDR2 FQNEAQ (reference sequence). Trimming removed 3 bases at V and 4 bases at J, with 15 bases between. Then a second PCR, running roughly 7 to 11 cycles, was carried out with a sample-barcoded 5' primer and a J-beta primer mix. Sequencing yielded, for each sample, at least 2.5 million paired-end reads carrying CDR3. TCRdb called the 5' RACE reads again in MiXCR, with one record for every CDR3 protein. The sample holds about 640,000 distinct CDR3 sequences, about 54% seen once. On this clonotype itself: Its antigen is currently unknown.

The study, taken as a whole, reports: When one million T cells were used, diversity estimates were thought to be underestimates. In long-lived donors, naive CD4+ cell counts and diversity exceeded those of aged donors. With age, beta diversity per million T cells declined roughly linearly, significantly by approximately 40.

This clonotype originated in a man aged 55 to 70 in good health. The chain uses TRBV7-9 and TRBJ2-5; D is possibly TRBD2 (6 bases). What was sequenced was blood. For the CDR3, the DNA is TGTGCCAGCAGCTTTATTCGACTAGGAGGAGAGACCCAGTACTTC. As protein: CASSFIRLGGETQYF.